This TCR beta chain was captured in a study of identical twins. This clonotype turned up a few times. The antigen is unknown. Study-wide results and limits: Models underestimated TCR alpha sharing (out-of-frame) in monozygotic twins. With abundant cord blood beta clonotypes, insertions were fewer; memory repertoires showed no such pattern. Some out-of-frame alpha sequences were shared by twins, and these showed excess low generation probability.

Unique molecular identifiers were present on the cDNA, and a universal primer site came from template switching. A single record per CDR3 protein comes from TCRdb applying MiXCR to the 5' RACE reads. The sample gives nearly 900,000 distinct CDR3 sequences, 9% to 15% of which show up once; about 1.5% is in the top ten. Trimming shortened V by 0 bases and J by 0 bases, and 6 bases separated the two germline ends. The length of the CDR3 is 15 residues. Germline lookup yields CDR1 MGHRA and CDR2 YSYEKL. These data were also reused for a study on yellow fever vaccine responses in identical twins.

The receptor's source is a woman younger than 35 in good health. The chain uses TRBV4-1 and TRBJ2-1, with D unclear. The specimen was PBMCs. The CDR3 is CASSQDSPSYNEQFF. Written as DNA, the CDR3 is TGCGCCAGCAGCCAAGACAGCCCCTCCTACAATGAGCAGTTCTTC.